This T cell receptor (beta chain) came from a study of blood T cell repertoires in COVID-19. For the study at large: Spain, Italy and the United States supplied samples that represented acute and convalescent COVID-19.

In the authors' methods: Estimated nucleated cell counts came from reference gene primer amplification. Using immunoSEQ multiplex PCR, the repertoire was profiled, and TCRdb retains in-frame clones only, with some absent. The V and J calls and clone size come from that table; D and trimming were worked out from the DNA. Of some 350,000 clones in the sample, 87% are singletons; the top ten hold about 6%. Patients from Seattle were sampled longitudinally, starting during active infection. This clone was seen only once. V was clipped by 4 bases and J by 0 bases; unmatched bases: 11. Germline-derived CDR1 and CDR2 are SGHAT and FQNNGV. CDR3 length: 18 amino acids.

Sequenced material: peripheral blood. This clonotype was obtained from a woman aged 50 to 60 with COVID-19, enrolled during active disease. The rearrangement joins TRBV11-2 to TRBJ1-5, with 8 bases lining up with TRBD1. CDR3 nucleotides: TGTGCCAGCAGCTCAAGCTCGACAGGGGCCCATAGCAATCAGCCCCAGCATTTT. Translation gives CASSSSSTGAHSNQPQHF.